This is a list of T cell receptor beta chains from one sample in a study of T cells expressing NK-cell markers. TCRdb re-called the 5' RACE reads; every CDR3 protein appears as one record, without DNA. The sample data list 150,000 to 180,000 distinct CDR3 sequences. Sequencing was done on a sample of blood T cells: a sorted CD56 or NKG2C T cell subset, CD4+ or CD8+ T cells, or bulk PBMC T cells (not recorded which). The source is a woman aged 45-60 years in good health. Both conserved end residues are part of each CDR3. Clone sizes are given selectively: once, few, many, or a class where the clone is expanded.

CASSQAGRARYNEQFF | NA | TRBJ2-1 | TRBV3-1
CSARSQGEQFF | NA | TRBJ2-1 | TRBV20-1
CATSSRQGEQPQHF | NA | TRBJ1-5 | TRBV15
CASSAWTGIPYEQYF | NA | TRBJ2-7 | TRBV21-1
CASSPVRSGNYEQYF | NA | TRBJ2-7 | TRBV14
CASSSGYGYTF | NA | TRBJ1-2 | TRBV27
CASSRGTGTEAFF | NA | TRBJ1-1 | TRBV19
CASSLAGGFVHEQYF | NA | TRBJ2-7 | TRBV12-3/TRBV12-4
CSVEDPSYNEQFF | NA | TRBJ2-1 | TRBV29-1
CASSPSSGQSYNTQYF | NA | TRBJ2-3 | TRBV7-9
CASSTRQGGQETQYF | NA | TRBJ2-5 | TRBV7-9
CASSDKREQETQYF | NA | TRBJ2-5 | TRBV2
CASSSLSGSRDEQFF | NA | TRBJ2-1 | TRBV13
CASSLNPSVDTQYF | NA | TRBJ2-3 | TRBV27
CASSRFGQGTDTQYF | NA | TRBJ2-3 | TRBV12-3/TRBV12-4
CASGTSATYEQYF | medium-sized | TRBJ2-7 | TRBV12-3/TRBV12-4
CASSVLWGAGELFF | NA | TRBJ2-2 | TRBV25-1
CASSPLGSYNEQFF | NA | TRBJ2-1 | TRBV7-6
CASSSLLGTSGNYEQYF | NA | TRBJ2-3 | TRBV7-9
CASSPPYYEQYF | NA | TRBJ2-7 | TRBV11-2
CASSQQGQGAGTGELFF | NA | TRBJ2-2 | TRBV4-1
CASSLKRTSGEETQYF | NA | TRBJ2-5 | TRBV27
CASSEGGSFLGQPQHF | NA | TRBJ1-5 | TRBV7-9
CASSQVISGDEQYF | NA | TRBJ2-7 | TRBV4-1
CASSPESLLVTYNEQFF | NA | TRBJ2-1 | TRBV3-1
CASSPPTGREKLFF | NA | TRBJ1-4 | TRBV4-1
CASSFVKRPSYEQYF | NA | TRBJ2-7 | TRBV7-9
CASSERAGEGDTEAFF | NA | TRBJ1-1 | TRBV2
CASSEVAGENIQYF | NA | TRBJ2-4 | TRBV2
CASRPLAGGAGTGELFF | NA | TRBJ2-2 | TRBV12-3/TRBV12-4
CASSYKIGGYEQYF | NA | TRBJ2-7 | TRBV14
CSVDYYNEQFF | NA | TRBJ2-1 | TRBV29-1
CASSYEGDHYGYTF | NA | TRBJ1-2 | TRBV5-1
CASSQDSSEQYF | NA | TRBJ2-7 | TRBV3-1
CATSDPQVGNEQFF | NA | TRBJ2-1 | TRBV24-1
CASSKVGLVGSGRVNEQFF | NA | TRBJ2-1 | TRBV21-1
CASSSRLAGGPVVNEQFF | NA | TRBJ2-1 | TRBV13
CASSLQGFQPQHF | NA | TRBJ1-5 | TRBV12-3/TRBV12-4
CASSPWTSGTETQYF | NA | TRBJ2-5 | TRBV4-1
CASSYSPGRKGYGYTF | NA | TRBJ1-2 | TRBV6-5
CASNPGLAEGSGELFF | NA | TRBJ2-2 | TRBV6-5
CASSLTGTDYAGANVLTF | NA | TRBJ2-6 | TRBV27
CASSPRAGVLTGELFF | NA | TRBJ2-2 | TRBV7-2
CAIRTTSGRALVEPDTQYF | NA | TRBJ2-3 | TRBV10-3
CASSRGLAGFDEQYF | NA | TRBJ2-7 | TRBV12-3/TRBV12-4
CASSLALSGEQFF | NA | TRBJ2-1 | TRBV7-9
CASSQAELAARNEQFF | NA | TRBJ2-1 | TRBV4-1